A selection of T cell receptor beta chains follows, all from one sample in a study of persistence of HIV-infected CD4 T cells. These receptors' antigens are unknown. Using immunoSEQ multiplex PCR, the repertoire was profiled, and TCRdb retains in-frame clones only, with some absent. The table lists about 43,000 clones, roughly 90% of them singletons. Sequenced here: CD4+ T cells sorted from PBMCs after approximately 18-hour stimulation, sampled from a patient who received antiretroviral therapy. All receptors come from an adult man with HIV who was CMV-seropositive. The CDR3 runs from the conserved cysteine through the conserved F or W. Each record gives: V gene, D gene, clone size, J gene, CDR3 DNA, CDR3 protein. A D gene is named only where the DNA matches it firmly. A clone size is listed for some rows: how often the clone was seen (once, few, many), or a class if it is expanded.

V: TRBV5-4; D: TRBD2; size: NA; J: TRBJ2-1; DNA: TGTGCCAGCAGCCGCACCGGGACTAGCGGGGGCTACAATGAGCAGTTCTTC; CDR3: CASSRTGTSGGYNEQFF
V: TRBV5-1; D: NA; size: NA; J: TRBJ2-3; DNA: TGCGCCAGCAGCCGACCCTCAGGGCAGGATACGCAGTATTTT; CDR3: CASSRPSGQDTQYF
V: TRBV19; D: NA; size: NA; J: TRBJ1-2; DNA: TGTGCCAGTAGCCTGCCCGGGAGGGACTATGGCTACACCTTC; CDR3: CASSLPGRDYGYTF
V: TRBV5-5; D: NA; size: few; J: TRBJ2-6; DNA: TGTGCCAGCAGCCAAGGGGGGGCTGGGGCCAACGTCCTGACTTTC; CDR3: CASSQGGAGANVLTF
V: TRBV28; D: NA; size: NA; J: TRBJ2-7; DNA: TGTGCCAGCAGCTCCCGGGGGATGGACTACGAGCAGTACTTC; CDR3: CASSSRGMDYEQYF
V: TRBV5-6; D: TRBD2; size: NA; J: TRBJ2-7; DNA: TGTGCCAGCAGCCCCGGCCCCAGCGGGGGGGCCTACGAGCAGTACTTC; CDR3: CASSPGPSGGAYEQYF
V: TRBV10-3; D: NA; size: once; J: TRBJ2-3; DNA: TGTGCCATCAGTCGACTTAGCACAGATACGCAGTATTTT; CDR3: CAISRLSTDTQYF
V: TRBV10-3; D: NA; size: NA; J: TRBJ1-5; DNA: TGTGCCATCGCGCAGGGCAATCAGCCCCAGCATTTT; CDR3: CAIAQGNQPQHF
V: TRBV5-1; D: NA; size: NA; J: TRBJ1-2; DNA: TGCGCCAGCAGCCTGTCTGGGGGAGGAGGAAATGGCTACACCTTC; CDR3: CASSLSGGGGNGYTF
V: TRBV4-1; D: TRBD2; size: NA; J: TRBJ2-3; DNA: TGCGCCAGCAGCCCCTCGGGGAGCGGGGGTAGCACAGATACGCAGTATTTT; CDR3: CASSPSGSGGSTDTQYF